This T cell receptor beta chain came from a study of breast tumors, draining lymph nodes, adjacent tissues. This clonotype was counted between two and nine times. The antigen is unknown. Findings of the study overall: Compared with lymph nodes, tumors were less diverse; compared with nontumor tissue, more.

TCRdb recomputed calls from the multiplex PCR reads with MiXCR, one row per CDR3 protein. Of approximately 13,000 distinct CDR3 sequences listed, 45% to 50% are singletons. The CDR3 loop spans 14 amino acids. The V end was cut by 8 bases, the J end by 4 bases, with 17 bases between. The germline gives CDR1 LNHDA, CDR2 SQIVND (reference sequence). The rearrangement uses TRBV19 and TRBJ1-2, with D perhaps TRBD1 (6 bases). The specimen sequenced was tumor-adjacent breast tissue. The receptor was isolated from a female donor with breast cancer. Some clones in this sample may be carry-over from other donors' samples. The CDR3 sequence: CASALSRGGYGYTF. The CDR3 bases are TGTGCCAGTGCCCTTTCCAGGGGCGGCTATGGCTACACCTTC.